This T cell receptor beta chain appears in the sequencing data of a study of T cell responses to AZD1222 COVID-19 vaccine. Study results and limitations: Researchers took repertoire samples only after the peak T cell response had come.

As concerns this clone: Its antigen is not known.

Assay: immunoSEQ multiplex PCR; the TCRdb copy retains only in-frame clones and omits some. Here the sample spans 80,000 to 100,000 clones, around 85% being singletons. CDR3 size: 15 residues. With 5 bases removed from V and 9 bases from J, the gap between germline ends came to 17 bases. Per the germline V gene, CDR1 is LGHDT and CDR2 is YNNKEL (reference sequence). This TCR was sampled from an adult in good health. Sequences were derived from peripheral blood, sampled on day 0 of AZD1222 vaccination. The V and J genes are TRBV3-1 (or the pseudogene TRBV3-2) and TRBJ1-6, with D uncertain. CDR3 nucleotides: TGTGCCAGCAGCATCCGACGAGCTTTTGCTTCACCCCTCCACTTT. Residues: CASSIRRAFASPLHF.